This is a list of T cell receptor beta chains from one sample in a study of control samples from healthy donors and cancer patients. Sequencing was performed with immunoSEQ multiplex PCR; in TCRdb, only in-frame clones are kept and a portion is missing. The table includes some 87,000 clones, 91% detected once. Sequencing was carried out using blood. The receptors here all came from a man aged 25-45 years in good health. Each CDR3 is given with its conserved first and last residue. The D gene is left open where the match is weak. Some rows have no size entry. The others give once, few or many, or a class for an expanded clone.

d_call,v_call,clone_size,j_call,cdr3_aa,cdr3_nt
TRBD2,TRBV7-8,once,TRBJ2-7,CASSLVGGRAYEQYF,TGTGCCAGCAGCTTAGTTGGCGGGAGGGCTTACGAGCAGTACTTC
NA,TRBV27,few,TRBJ2-7,CASSSLGSSYEQYF,TGTGCCAGCAGTTCACTAGGGAGCTCCTACGAGCAGTACTTC
TRBD2,TRBV28,NA,TRBJ2-3,CASRGAGGSTDTQYF,TGTGCCAGCAGAGGAGCGGGAGGAAGCACAGATACGCAGTATTTT
NA,TRBV11-2,once,TRBJ1-6,CASSWQGGNSPLHF,TGTGCCAGCAGCTGGCAGGGAGGTAATTCACCCCTCCACTTT
TRBD1,TRBV27,NA,TRBJ2-5,CASRLTSGTGTYF,TGTGCCAGCAGACTCACCTCCGGGACAGGGACGTACTTC
NA,TRBV9,NA,TRBJ1-2,CASYGAGGYTF,TGTGCCAGCTATGGGGCGGGAGGCTACACCTTC
TRBD1,TRBV7-2,NA,TRBJ1-4,CASSLVGTGGEKLFF,TGTGCCAGCAGCTTAGTAGGGACAGGGGGTGAAAAACTGTTTTTT
NA,TRBV5-4,NA,TRBJ2-3,CASSLRGDTQYF,TGTGCCAGCAGCTTGAGGGGAGATACGCAGTATTTT
NA,TRBV2,NA,TRBJ2-5,CASRRRLQETQYF,TGTGCCAGCAGACGCCGACTACAAGAGACCCAGTACTTC
NA,TRBV18,NA,TRBJ2-2,CASSPDLGNTELFF,TGTGCCAGCTCACCAGATCTCGGGAACACCGAGCTGTTTTTT
NA,TRBV19,NA,TRBJ1-4,CASSIGDIISKVFF,TGTGCCAGTAGTATTGGGGACATCATAAGTAAGGTGTTTTTT
TRBD2,TRBV3-1/TRBV3-2,NA,TRBJ2-7,CASSHSGSPYEQYF,TGTGCCAGCAGCCATAGCGGGAGCCCCTACGAGCAGTACTTC
TRBD1,TRBV5-4,NA,TRBJ1-1,CASSARQGPASDEAFF,TGTGCCAGCAGCGCCCGACAGGGACCCGCTTCTGATGAAGCTTTCTTT
NA,TRBV7-8,NA,TRBJ2-7,CASSLASGLGSSYEQYF,TGTGCCAGCAGCTTAGCTTCCGGACTCGGAAGCTCCTACGAGCAGTACTTC
NA,TRBV18,NA,TRBJ2-2,CASSPRWGASENTGELFF,TGTGCCAGCTCACCAAGGTGGGGCGCGTCGGAGAACACCGGGGAGCTGTTTTTT
NA,TRBV24-1,NA,TRBJ1-5,CATSPGQGNQPQHF,TGTGCCACCAGTCCAGGGCAGGGCAATCAGCCCCAGCATTTT
TRBD1,TRBV30,NA,TRBJ2-4,CAWRGQESATIQYF,TGTGCCTGGAGGGGACAGGAGAGCGCGACCATTCAGTACTTC
NA,TRBV12-3/TRBV12-4,NA,TRBJ1-3,CASSLDTIYF,TGTGCCAGCAGTTTGGACACCATATATTTT
NA,TRBV20-1,NA,TRBJ1-5,CSASMWGRDSNQPQHF,TGCAGTGCTAGTATGTGGGGGCGGGATAGCAATCAGCCCCAGCATTTT
TRBD2,TRBV5-1,NA,TRBJ2-2,CASSLEAGVHTGELFF,TGCGCCAGCAGCTTAGAAGCGGGAGTGCACACCGGGGAGCTGTTTTTT
TRBD1,TRBV5-6,NA,TRBJ2-1,CASSLDRGLTYNEQFF,TGTGCCAGCAGTTTAGACAGGGGGCTAACCTACAATGAGCAGTTCTTC
TRBD2,TRBV7-2,NA,TRBJ2-5,CASSLDSGGAVTQYF,TGTGCCAGCAGCTTAGATAGCGGGGGGGCGGTGACCCAGTACTTC
NA,TRBV6-5,NA,TRBJ1-5,CASSYSSSEPQHF,TGTGCCAGCAGTTACTCCTCTTCGGAGCCCCAGCATTTT
NA,TRBV10-3,NA,TRBJ2-5,CASKTSGGVETQYF,TGTGCCAGCAAGACCTCCGGCGGGGTTGAGACCCAGTACTTC
NA,TRBV6-5,few,TRBJ1-5,CASSYSSAGNQPQHF,TGTGCCAGCAGTTACTCGTCGGCCGGCAATCAGCCCCAGCATTTT
NA,TRBV12-2,NA,TRBJ2-1,CASRSRWGAEGALAGGCYNEQFF,TGTGCAAGTCGCTCGCGCTGGGGGGCCGAAGGAGCTTTAGCGGGAGGGTGCTACAATGAGCAGTTCTTC
NA,TRBV9,NA,TRBJ2-1,CASSVEPYNEQFF,TGTGCCAGCAGCGTAGAGCCCTACAATGAGCAGTTCTTC
NA,TRBV9,once,TRBJ1-2,CASSVELSGLGYTF,TGTGCCAGCAGCGTAGAGTTGTCGGGGTTGGGCTACACCTTC
NA,TRBV21-1,NA,TRBJ2-3,CASSRHTDWGKDTQYF,TGTGCCAGCAGCCGACACACGGACTGGGGAAAGGATACGCAGTATTTT
NA,TRBV19,NA,TRBJ2-1,CASSEQTLSPYNEQFF,TGTGCCAGTAGTGAACAGACCCTATCCCCCTACAATGAGCAGTTCTTC
NA,TRBV19,NA,TRBJ1-1,CASSGPRVDTEAFF,TGTGCCAGTAGTGGGCCACGGGTGGACACTGAAGCTTTCTTT
TRBD1,TRBV28,NA,TRBJ1-6,CASSQQGAGNSPLHF,TGTGCCAGCAGTCAACAGGGGGCGGGTAATTCACCCCTCCACTTT
NA,TRBV7-9,NA,TRBJ1-2,CASSRQGGYTF,TGTGCCAGCAGCCGCCAGGGTGGCTACACCTTC
NA,TRBV27,NA,TRBJ1-4,CASSRYNSQWEKLFF,TGTGCCAGCAGCCGATATAATTCCCAGTGGGAAAAACTGTTTTTT
TRBD1,TRBV7-2,NA,TRBJ1-1,CASSLGQPNTEAFF,TGTGCCAGCAGCCTGGGACAGCCGAACACTGAAGCTTTCTTT
NA,TRBV20-1,NA,TRBJ2-3,CSARPGDTQYF,TGCAGTGCTAGACCGGGGGATACGCAGTATTTT
NA,TRBV19,once,TRBJ2-3,CASSWGDIGTDTQYF,TGTGCCAGTAGTTGGGGAGACATAGGCACAGATACGCAGTATTTT
TRBD1,TRBV2,NA,TRBJ1-2,CASSDQGAGGYTF,TGTGCCAGCAGTGATCAGGGGGCGGGTGGCTACACCTTC
NA,TRBV6-4,NA,TRBJ2-1,CATTEGNEQFF,TGTGCCACTACCGAGGGCAATGAGCAGTTCTTC
NA,TRBV6-6,NA,TRBJ1-5,CASSHTPGAGRFGVNQPQHF,TGTGCCAGCAGTCATACCCCCGGGGCAGGGAGGTTTGGGGTAAATCAGCCCCAGCATTTT
TRBD2,TRBV6-5,NA,TRBJ2-2,CASTAGLALTGELFF,TGTGCCAGCACGGCGGGACTAGCCTTAACCGGGGAGCTGTTTTTT
NA,TRBV16,NA,TRBJ1-3,CASSQWQDPGNTIYF,TGTGCCAGCAGCCAATGGCAAGATCCTGGAAACACCATATATTTT
TRBD1,TRBV28,NA,TRBJ1-4,CASSLTPGQGSAVAFF,TGTGCCAGCAGTTTGACCCCGGGACAGGGATCGGCGGTGGCGTTTTTT
NA,TRBV6-6,NA,TRBJ1-1,CASRPEGNTEAFF,TGTGCCAGCAGGCCCGAGGGGAACACTGAAGCTTTCTTT
TRBD1,TRBV4-1,NA,TRBJ1-5,CASSRRSNLEGQVSQPQHF,TGCGCCAGCAGCCGAAGGTCGAACTTGGAGGGACAGGTTAGTCAGCCCCAGCATTTT
TRBD1,TRBV19,once,TRBJ1-2,CASSIKDRGTYGYTF,TGTGCCAGTAGTATTAAGGACAGGGGGACCTATGGCTACACCTTC
TRBD1,TRBV9,once,TRBJ2-7,CASSVRARQGVYEQYF,TGTGCCAGCAGCGTTAGGGCGAGACAGGGGGTCTACGAGCAGTACTTC
TRBD1,TRBV5-1,NA,TRBJ1-4,CASSPLGQGVTNEKLFF,TGCGCCAGCAGCCCGCTGGGACAGGGCGTGACTAATGAAAAACTGTTTTTT
NA,TRBV4-1,NA,TRBJ2-3,CASSQDRSEAASTDTQYF,TGCGCCAGCAGCCAAGATCGAAGTGAAGCGGCTAGCACAGATACGCAGTATTTT
TRBD1,TRBV7-8,NA,TRBJ2-7,CASSLRDRGTYEQYF,TGTGCCAGCAGCCTGAGGGACAGGGGAACCTACGAGCAGTACTTC